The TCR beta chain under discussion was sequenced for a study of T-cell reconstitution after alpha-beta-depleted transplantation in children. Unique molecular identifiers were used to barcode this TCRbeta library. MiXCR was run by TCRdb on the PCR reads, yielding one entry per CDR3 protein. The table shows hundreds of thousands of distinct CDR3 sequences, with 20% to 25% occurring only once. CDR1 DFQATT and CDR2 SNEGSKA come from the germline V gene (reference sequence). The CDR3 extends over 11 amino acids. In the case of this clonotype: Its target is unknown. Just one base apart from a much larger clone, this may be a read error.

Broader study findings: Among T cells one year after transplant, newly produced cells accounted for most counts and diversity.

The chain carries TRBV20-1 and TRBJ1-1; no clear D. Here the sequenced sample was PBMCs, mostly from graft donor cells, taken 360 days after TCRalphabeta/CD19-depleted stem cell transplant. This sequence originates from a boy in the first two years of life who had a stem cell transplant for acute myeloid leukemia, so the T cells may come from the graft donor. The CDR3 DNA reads TGCAGTGGACAAGTGAACACTGAAGCTTTGTTT. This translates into CSGQVNTEALF.